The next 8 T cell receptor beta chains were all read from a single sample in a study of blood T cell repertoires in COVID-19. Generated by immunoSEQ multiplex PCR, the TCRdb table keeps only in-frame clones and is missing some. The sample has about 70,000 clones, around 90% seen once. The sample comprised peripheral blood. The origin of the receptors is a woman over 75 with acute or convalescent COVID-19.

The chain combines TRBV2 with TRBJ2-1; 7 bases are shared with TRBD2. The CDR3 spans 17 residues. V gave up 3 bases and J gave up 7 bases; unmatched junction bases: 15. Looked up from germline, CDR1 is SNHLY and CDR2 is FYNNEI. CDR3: CASSEAGLFWGGNEQFF. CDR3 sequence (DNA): TGTGCCAGCAGTGAGGCAGGGTTATTTTGGGGGGGGAATGAGCAGTTCTTC. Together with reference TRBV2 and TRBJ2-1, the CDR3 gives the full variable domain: EPEVTQTPSHQVTQMGQEVILRCVPISNHLYFYWYRQILGQKVEFLVSFYNNEISEKSEIFDDQFSVERPDGSNFTLKIRSTKLEDSAMYFCASSEAGLFWGGNEQFFGPGTRLTVL.

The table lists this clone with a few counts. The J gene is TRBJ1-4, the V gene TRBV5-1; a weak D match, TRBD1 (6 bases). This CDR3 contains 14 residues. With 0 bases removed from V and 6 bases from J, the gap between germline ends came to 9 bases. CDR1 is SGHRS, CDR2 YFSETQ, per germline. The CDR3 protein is CASSLAQGYEKLFF. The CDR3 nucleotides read TGCGCCAGCAGCTTGGCGCAGGGGTATGAAAAACTGTTTTTT. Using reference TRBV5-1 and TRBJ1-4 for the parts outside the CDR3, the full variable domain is KAGVTQTPRYLIKTRGQQVTLSCSPISGHRSVSWYQQTPGQGLQFLFEYFSETQRNKGNFPGRFSGRQFSNSRSEMNVSTLELGDSALYLCASSLAQGYEKLFFGSGTQLSVL.

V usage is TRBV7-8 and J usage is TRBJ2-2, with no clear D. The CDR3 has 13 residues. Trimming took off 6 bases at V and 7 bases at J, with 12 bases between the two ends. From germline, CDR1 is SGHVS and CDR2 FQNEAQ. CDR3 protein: CASSLSHGGELFF. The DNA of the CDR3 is TGTGCCAGCAGTTTAAGCCATGGCGGGGAGCTGTTTTTT.

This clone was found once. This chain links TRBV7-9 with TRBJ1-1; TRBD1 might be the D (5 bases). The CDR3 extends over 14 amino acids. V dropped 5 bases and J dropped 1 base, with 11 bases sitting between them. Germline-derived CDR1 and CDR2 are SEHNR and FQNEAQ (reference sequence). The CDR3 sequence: CASSAQGGNTEAFF. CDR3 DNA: TGTGCCAGCAGCGCGCAGGGCGGGAACACTGAAGCTTTCTTT.

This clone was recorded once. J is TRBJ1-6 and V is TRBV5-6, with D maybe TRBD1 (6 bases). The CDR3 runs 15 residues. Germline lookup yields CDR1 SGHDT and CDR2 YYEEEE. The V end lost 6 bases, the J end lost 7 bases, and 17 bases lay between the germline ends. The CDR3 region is CASTLGGGRNSPLHF. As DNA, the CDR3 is TGTGCCAGCACCTTAGGGGGAGGGAGAAATTCACCCCTCCACTTT.

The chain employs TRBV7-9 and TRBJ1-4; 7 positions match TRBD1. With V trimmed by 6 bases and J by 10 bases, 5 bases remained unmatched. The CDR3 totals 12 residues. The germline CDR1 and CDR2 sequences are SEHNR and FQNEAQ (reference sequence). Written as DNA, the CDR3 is TGTGCCAGCAGACAGGGGATGGGAAAACTGTTTTTT. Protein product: CASRQGMGKLFF.

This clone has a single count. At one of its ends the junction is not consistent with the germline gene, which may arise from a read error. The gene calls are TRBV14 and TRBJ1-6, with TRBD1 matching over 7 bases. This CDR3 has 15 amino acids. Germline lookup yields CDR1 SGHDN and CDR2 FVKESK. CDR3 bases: TGTGCCAGCAGCCACGGGACAGCATATACTTCACCCCTCCACTTT. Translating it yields CASSHGTAYTSPLHF.

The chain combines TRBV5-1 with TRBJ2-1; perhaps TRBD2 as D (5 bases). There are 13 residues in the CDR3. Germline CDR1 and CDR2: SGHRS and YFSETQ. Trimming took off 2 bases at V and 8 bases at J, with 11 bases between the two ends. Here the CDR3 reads CASSFRAGDEQFF. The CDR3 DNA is TGCGCCAGCAGCTTCCGGGCGGGCGATGAGCAGTTCTTC.